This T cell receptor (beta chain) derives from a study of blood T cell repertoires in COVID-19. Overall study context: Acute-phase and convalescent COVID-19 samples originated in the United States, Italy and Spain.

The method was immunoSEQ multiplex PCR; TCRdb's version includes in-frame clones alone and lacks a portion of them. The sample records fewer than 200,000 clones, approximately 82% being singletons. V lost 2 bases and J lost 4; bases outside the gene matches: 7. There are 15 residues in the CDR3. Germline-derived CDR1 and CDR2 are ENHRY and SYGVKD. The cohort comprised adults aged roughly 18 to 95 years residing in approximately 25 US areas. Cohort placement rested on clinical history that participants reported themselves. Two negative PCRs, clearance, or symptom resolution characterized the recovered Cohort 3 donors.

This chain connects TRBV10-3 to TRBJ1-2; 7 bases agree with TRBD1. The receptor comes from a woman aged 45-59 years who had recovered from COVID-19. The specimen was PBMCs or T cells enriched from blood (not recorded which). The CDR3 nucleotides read TGTGCCATCAGTGAGACCACAGGGGTGTTCTATGGCTACACCTTC. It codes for CAISETTGVFYGYTF.